The clone carrying this T cell receptor beta chain was seen at least ten times. The CDR3 runs 17 residues. Per the germline V gene, CDR1 is WNHNN and CDR2 is SYGVQD (reference sequence). The J segment lost 9 bases and the V segment lost 0 bases, leaving 11 bases of the junction unmatched. These data belong to a study of T cells after yellow fever vaccination. Study-wide results and caveats: The authors detected almost none of the vaccine-responding clonotypes in sorted memory subsets on day 0.

TCRdb used MiXCR to reprocess the 5' RACE reads, holding one entry per CDR3 protein. The sample carries about 13,000 distinct CDR3 sequences, 4.9% recorded once. V and J are TRBV10-1 and TRBJ2-1; 10 bases align to TRBD2. Source: PBMCs, either bulk or a sorted T-cell subset (CD4+, CD8+, memory, or dextramer-sorted; not recorded which), taken 45 days after the yellow fever booster vaccination. The receptor comes from a man in his thirties or forties who received the YFV17D yellow fever vaccine. In nucleotides, the CDR3 is TGCGCCAGCAGTGAGTCAAATCGGCCTAGCGGGAGTGGTGAGCAGTTCTTC. It encodes CASSESNRPSGSGEQFF.